This TCR beta chain was recorded in a study of T cell responses to AZD1222 COVID-19 vaccine. The study, taken as a whole, reports: Repertoires were sampled only after the peak T cell response.

This table comes from immunoSEQ multiplex PCR, and its TCRdb copy is limited to in-frame clones, with some not included. This table has approximately 110,000 clones, about 88% appearing once. The CDR3 covers 15 residues. Germline CDR1 is MDHEN and CDR2 is SYDVKM. V was clipped by 10 bases and J by 6 bases, with 21 bases between them. About this clone: Its antigen is still unknown.

The TCR originated in an adult in good health. The chain recombines TRBV28 with TRBJ1-4; TRBD1 is a possible D gene (5 bases). The input for sequencing was peripheral blood, taken on day 0 of AZD1222 vaccination. In DNA, the CDR3 is TGTGCCACCCACCTAATGGAGGGGAGGGATGAAAAACTGTTTTTT. Its translation: CATHLMEGRDEKLFF.